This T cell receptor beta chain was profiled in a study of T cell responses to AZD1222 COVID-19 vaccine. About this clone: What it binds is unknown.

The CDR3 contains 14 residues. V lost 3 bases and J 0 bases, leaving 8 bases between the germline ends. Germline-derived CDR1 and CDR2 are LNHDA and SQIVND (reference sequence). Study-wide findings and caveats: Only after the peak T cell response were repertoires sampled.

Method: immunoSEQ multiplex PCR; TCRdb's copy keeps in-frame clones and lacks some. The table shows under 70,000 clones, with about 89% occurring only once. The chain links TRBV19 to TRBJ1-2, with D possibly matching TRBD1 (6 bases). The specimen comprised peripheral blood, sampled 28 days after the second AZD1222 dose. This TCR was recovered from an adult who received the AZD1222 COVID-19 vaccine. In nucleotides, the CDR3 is TGTGCCAGTAGTATCGGGACACCTAACTATGGCTACACCTTC. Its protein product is CASSIGTPNYGYTF.